This T cell receptor (beta chain) originates from a study of radiotherapy plus CTLA-4 blockade in lung cancer. On the study more broadly: Objective response rate was more than 15%; disease control rate, about 31%.

Generated by immunoSEQ multiplex PCR, the TCRdb table keeps only in-frame clones and is missing some. Among about 15,000 clones listed, about 70% were seen once. People whose metastatic non-small-cell lung cancer was chemo-refractory got focal radiation along with CTLA-4 blockade by ipilimumab. Germline-derived CDR1 and CDR2 are SGHKS and YYEKEE (reference sequence). The length of the CDR3 is 14 residues. V was trimmed by 4 bases and J by 3 bases, leaving 13 bases between them. Sequences were derived from peripheral blood, sampled from a patient treated with radiotherapy plus ipilimumab. The clonotype originates from a human donor with non-small cell lung cancer whose response to radiotherapy plus ipilimumab could not be evaluated. The chain is built from TRBV5-5 and TRBJ1-1; possibly TRBD1 for D (6 bases). Written as DNA, the CDR3 is TGTGCCAGCAGCCCCCGGGACACTCACACTGAAGCTTTCTTT. Translation gives CASSPRDTHTEAFF.